The present T cell receptor beta chain was sequenced within a study of regulatory T cells in long-lasting Graves disease. CDR3 length: 15 residues. CDR1 and CDR2 from the germline V gene are MDHEN and SYDVKM. The ends were cut back, 7 bases at V and 8 bases at J, with 23 bases in the middle. Time point in this sample: newly diagnosed GD, antithyroid drugs for less than 3 months. After RNA was extracted from PBMCs, the TCR library was made from it. Relying on iRepertoire HTBI primers and Arm-PCR of CDR3 regions, the team built TCR beta libraries. TCRdb ran MiXCR on the multiplex PCR reads and lists one entry per CDR3 protein. Among approximately 300,000 distinct CDR3 sequences, 15% to 20% were seen once, and the ten largest hold about 40%. This clonotype showed up many times.

The source of this sequence is a female donor with Graves disease. Material: peripheral blood mononuclear cells (PBMCs), obtained at new diagnosis, from a patient treated with antithyroid drugs. The J gene is TRBJ1-2, the V gene TRBV28; D ambiguous. The CDR3: CASTEPVSGSRGYTF. As DNA, the CDR3 is TGTGCCAGCACCGAACCTGTGTCGGGGTCTCGGGGCTACACCTTC.